The clone carrying this T cell receptor (beta chain) was picked up a small number of times. Amplified TCR beta CDR3 regions derived from RNA transcripts. Researchers ran a first-round RT-PCR on the TCR CDR3 using the HTBI primer set. TCRdb reanalysed the multiplex PCR reads using MiXCR and keeps one entry per CDR3 protein. The data show some 600,000 distinct CDR3 sequences, around 13% seen once. Per the germline V gene, CDR1 is LNHDA and CDR2 is SQIVND (reference sequence). Trimming cost V 7 bases and J 10 bases, with 11 bases left between them. CDR3 length: 11 amino acids. This sample was included in a study of T cells in Graves' hyperthyroidism and ophthalmopathy.

The receptor comes from a woman aged 25 to 39 with Graves' hyperthyroidism that later progressed to Graves' ophthalmopathy. The sample consisted of blood. This chain uses TRBV19 with TRBJ2-1, with unresolved D. The CDR3 DNA sequence: TGTGCCAGTAAAAAGGGAACGGAGCAGTTCTTC. This sequence encodes CASKKGTEQFF.